This T cell receptor beta chain was recorded in a study of T cell responses to AZD1222 COVID-19 vaccine (dated by TCRdb to the early 2020s). With regard to the full study: AZD1222 recipients with second doses at about 4 weeks or about 12 weeks were pooled, because spike-specific TCR depth and breadth did not differ between schedules. A total of 233 trial participants underwent TCR sequencing, of whom 200 to 220 received two doses of AZD1222 and approximately 25 received two doses of the MenACWY control vaccine. Enrollment into the trials was organized by age into subgroups of 18-55, 56-69 and 70-plus years, and those subgroups contained roughly 150, 30 and 60 TCR-sequenced participants, respectively.

Interpreted using the paper, the time point label stands for: baseline before first vaccination. The vaccinee samples were drawn from two UK trials, COV001 and COV002, one of which was a single-blind randomized controlled phase 2/3 trial testing AZD1222 (ChAdOx1 nCoV-19) in healthy adults. For TCRbeta chain sequencing, PBMC samples from trial participants were taken at day 0 and at day 28 after the second dose. The paper's findings and limits, for the study overall: Vaccine-associated CD4 TCRs spanned the whole spike protein, with dominant responses in regions 160-218 and 743-854. Conclusions about previously exposed vaccinees are limited, since just six or seven AZD1222 recipients were seropositive for SARS-CoV-2 at baseline. Because no day 14 peak-response samples were available, the repertoires could be characterized only after the peak T cell response. Most participants were white British and females outnumbered males, and the authors suggested that clonal diversity may have been underestimated. After two AZD1222 doses, both the breadth and the depth of spike-specific TCRs were significantly higher than at day 0 and than in MenACWY recipients. In the small 56-69-year group, the increase in depth fell short of significance, most likely because of low power. Epitopes outside the regions mutated in the B.1.351 and B.1.1.7 variants were reportedly recognized by nearly half of the unique spike-specific TCRs.

A note on this clone: The target of this receptor is not known. The sample holds no much larger clone one base away, and base qualities are not on file.

The CDR3 regions of human TCRbeta chains were analyzed by immunosequencing. The study's own analysis went as follows. TCRs in the repertoires were compared against a reference library of SARS-CoV-2-specific TCRs that had been generated with the MIRA antigen-specificity platform. Breadth was defined as the fraction of unique TCRs that were SARS-CoV-2-associated, and depth was defined as the fraction of total T cells that were SARS-CoV-2-associated. Each spike-specific TCR was assigned to its reactive spike region and to a CD4 or CD8 class using the MIRA data. Log10-transformed breadth and depth values were compared by one-way ANOVA with Sidak's multiple comparisons tests. TCRdb carries this immuneACCESS record with in-frame sequences only. Its versions omit some clonotypes, under half of them owing to an unresolved V gene in the studies checked, with the rest unexplained. The V and J calls and the clone size are those of that table, but D and trimming were determined from the DNA. The sample includes some 80,000 clones, with roughly 83% observed a single time. The top ten clones comprise 8.7% of the sample.

The source material was peripheral blood, sampled on day 0 of AZD1222 vaccination. This sequence originates from an adult in good health.

The CDR3 reads CASSQIRNTEAFF. The nucleotide sequence is TGTGCCAGCAGCCAGATCAGGAACACTGAAGCTTTCTTT. The chain is made from TRBV6-5 and TRBJ1-1; the D segment cannot be called with confidence. Per the germline V gene, MNHEY is the CDR1 and SVGAGI is the CDR2. Taken from cysteine to phenylalanine, the CDR3 has 13 residues. Only the CDR3 part of the read is kept: 39 bases, read in frame from the first base. V is cut by 6 bases and J by 1 base, and the space between the germline ends is 9 bases.